These 21 T cell receptor beta chains came from one sample sequenced in a study of blood T cell repertoires in COVID-19. Profiling relied on immunoSEQ multiplex PCR, and the TCRdb table lists in-frame clones only, not all of them. There are hundreds of thousands of clones in the sample; 89% occur only once, and about 12% lies in the top ten. The source material was peripheral blood. Receptor source: a woman between 55 and 75 years old with acute or convalescent COVID-19.

V and J are TRBV12-2 and TRBJ2-2; the listed D gene, TRBD2, was not tested against the DNA. TRBV12-2 is noted as a pseudogene. This CDR3 is built from 15 residues. This chain's CDR3 is CASRLGGTVIGELFF. The CDR3 DNA is TGTGCAAGTCGCTTAGGAGGTACGGTGATCGGGGAGCTGTTTTTT.

The genes are TRBV2 and TRBJ2-3, with 7 bases aligning to TRBD1. CDR3 length equals 15 residues. Per germline, CDR1 SNHLY and CDR2 FYNNEI. V was pared by 8 bases and J by 0 bases, with 8 bases of the junction left unmatched. CDR3 coding DNA: TGTGCCAGCGCCCGGACAGGATCTAGCACAGATACGCAGTATTTT. Its translation is CASARTGSSTDTQYF.

Only a few counts were recorded for this clone. The V gene is TRBV2, the J gene TRBJ2-1; D unclear. Deletions cut 3 bases from V and 6 bases from J, with 9 bases between. This CDR3 has 13 amino acids. Germline CDR1 and CDR2: SNHLY and FYNNEI. The DNA of the CDR3 is TGTGCCAGCAGTGACTCGCGCCTCAATGAGCAGTTCTTC. Protein: CASSDSRLNEQFF. The full variable domain, its missing parts supplied by reference TRBV2 and TRBJ2-1, is EPEVTQTPSHQVTQMGQEVILRCVPISNHLYFYWYRQILGQKVEFLVSFYNNEISEKSEIFDDQFSVERPDGSNFTLKIRSTKLEDSAMYFCASSDSRLNEQFFGPGTRLTVL.

This chain uses TRBV29-1 with TRBJ1-4, with 7 bases that match TRBD1. Germline V CDR1 and CDR2: SQVTM, ANQGSEA. The V gene end was trimmed by 1 base and the J gene end by 11 bases; junction bases not matched to a gene: 4. The CDR3 sequence is 12 residues long. CDR3 loop: CSVEVDRDKLFF. The CDR3 bases are TGCAGCGTTGAAGTCGACAGGGATAAACTGTTTTTT. Full variable domain (remainder filled in from reference TRBV29-1 and TRBJ1-4): SAVISQKPSRDICQRGTSLTIQCQVDSQVTMMFWYRQQPGQSLTLIATANQGSEATYESGFVIDKFPISRPNLTFSTLTVSNMSPEDSSIYLCSVEVDRDKLFFGSGTQLSVL.

This chain joins TRBV7-9 and TRBJ2-5; maybe TRBD1 (8 bases). The germline V gene has CDR1 SEHNR and CDR2 FQNEAQ (reference sequence). V shed 5 bases and J shed 5 bases, with 15 bases lying between them. CDR3 size: 14 residues. The CDR3 DNA is TGTGCCAGCAGCCCCGGACAGGGAGGGGAGACCCAGTACTTC. Residues: CASSPGQGGETQYF. The full variable domain, its missing parts supplied by reference TRBV7-9 and TRBJ2-5, is DTGVSQNPRHKITKRGQNVTFRCDPISEHNRLYWYRQTLGQGPEFLTYFQNEAQLEKSRLLSDRFSAERPKGSFSTLEIQRTEQGDSAMYLCASSPGQGGETQYFGPGTRLLVL.

The chain couples TRBV2 to TRBJ1-6; D is uncertain. In germline, CDR1 is SNHLY, CDR2 FYNNEI. V was clipped by 7 bases and J by 5 bases, with 12 bases between them. This CDR3 region has 14 residues. The CDR3 sequence: CASTNREDNSPLHF. CDR3 nucleotide sequence: TGTGCCAGCACCAACCGGGAGGATAATTCACCCCTCCACTTT.

The rearrangement uses TRBV9 and TRBJ2-3; D might be TRBD1 (6 bases). This CDR3 has 15 amino acids. Germline assignment: CDR1 SGDLS and CDR2 YYNGEE. V was pared by 0 bases and J by 6 bases, with 14 bases between. For the CDR3, the DNA is TGTGCCAGCAGCGTAGGGGACACCCAGCCGGATACGCAGTATTTT. As protein: CASSVGDTQPDTQYF.

The J gene is TRBJ1-2, the V gene TRBV6-4, with TRBD1 matching over 8 bases. Per the germline V gene, CDR1 is MRHNA and CDR2 is SNTAGT. There are 15 residues in the CDR3. Trimming took 3 bases from V and 8 from J; bases not matched to a gene: 11. The CDR3, as DNA: TGTGCCAGCAGTGAAGAAGGACAGGGCACTAACGGCTACACCTTC. Amino acid sequence: CASSEEGQGTNGYTF.

This clone was observed a few times. The rearrangement uses TRBV7-6 and TRBJ1-1; D unclear. Germline V gene sequence: CDR1 SGHVS, CDR2 FNYEAQ. V lost 1 base and J 1 base, leaving 7 bases between the germline ends. The length of the CDR3 is 14 residues. CDR3 nucleotide sequence: TGTGCCAGCAGCTTAGAGCGGGGGAACACTGAAGCTTTCTTT. Protein: CASSLERGNTEAFF. Together with reference TRBV7-6 and TRBJ1-1, the CDR3 gives the full variable domain: GAGVSQSPRYKVTKRGQDVALRCDPISGHVSLYWYRQALGQGPEFLTYFNYEAQQDKSGLPNDRFSAERPEGSISTLTIQRTEQRDSAMYRCASSLERGNTEAFFGQGTRLTVV.

The chain recombines TRBV15 with TRBJ1-3; the D gene is possibly TRBD1 (6 bases). The CDR3 has 16 residues. Looked up from germline, CDR1 is LNHNV and CDR2 is YYDKDF (reference sequence). The germline V and J ends were trimmed by 1 base and 4 bases, with 14 bases remaining between them. For the CDR3, the DNA is TGTGCCACCAGCAGAGTGGCAGGGGCTGGAGGAAACACCATATATTTT. The encoded protein is CATSRVAGAGGNTIYF.

This chain joins TRBV28 and TRBJ2-3, with 8 bases lining up with TRBD1. The junction had 11 bases not matched to a gene; V was cut back by 6 bases and J by 0 bases. Germline V CDR1 and CDR2: MDHEN, SYDVKM. The CDR3 covers 17 residues. The CDR3 nucleotides read TGTGCCAGCAGGGAGAAGGACAGGGTTAGGAGCACAGATACGCAGTATTTT. Amino acid sequence: CASREKDRVRSTDTQYF.

The chain is built from TRBV19 and TRBJ1-5; D gene uncertain. Germline loops: CDR1 LNHDA, CDR2 SQIVND (reference sequence). Trimming pared 5 bases from V and 4 bases from J, leaving 9 bases between. The CDR3 consists of 13 residues. CDR3 loop: CASSPRLNQPQHF. CDR3 nucleotide sequence: TGTGCCAGTAGTCCCCGACTGAATCAGCCCCAGCATTTT.

This chain links TRBV19 with TRBJ2-1, with D perhaps matching TRBD2 (6 bases). The V gene's germline CDR1 is LNHDA and CDR2 SQIVND (reference sequence). The CDR3 contains 16 residues. Trimming took 0 bases from V and 3 from J, leaving 12 bases between them. CDR3 DNA sequence: TGTGCCAGTAGTATAGAGGGGGGACGAGGCTACAATGAGCAGTTCTTC. This encodes CASSIEGGRGYNEQFF.

The chain carries TRBV3-1 (or the pseudogene TRBV3-2) and TRBJ1-5; D is uncertain. CDR1 is LGHDT and CDR2 is YNNKEL in the germline V gene (reference sequence). Trimming pared 1 base from V and 4 bases from J, leaving 8 bases between. The CDR3 is made up of 14 amino acids. Written as DNA, the CDR3 is TGTGCCAGCAGCCAAGGTTCTATAAATCAGCCCCAGCATTTT. Its protein product is CASSQGSINQPQHF.

This chain connects TRBV12-3 or TRBV12-4 to TRBJ2-1, with D perhaps matching TRBD2 (5 bases). V lost 6 bases to trimming and J lost 10 bases, with 16 bases between them. This CDR3 region has 13 residues. The CDR3 nucleotides read TGTGCCAGCAGACGTGCCTCTAGCAGCGAGCAGTTCTTC. Protein sequence: CASRRASSSEQFF.

In its sample, this clone was seen once. The chain recombines TRBV7-2 with TRBJ1-3; D is possibly TRBD1 (5 bases). Looked up from germline, CDR1 is SGHTA and CDR2 is FQGNSA. The CDR3 contains 15 residues. V dropped 1 base and J dropped 3 bases, with 10 bases sitting between them. The CDR3 DNA reads TGTGCCAGCAGCTTAGTGCAGGGAGGTGGAAACACCATATATTTT. Amino acid sequence: CASSLVQGGGNTIYF.

This chain connects TRBV10-2 to TRBJ2-3; D is ambiguous. The germline CDR1 and CDR2 sequences are WSHSY and SAAADI. The CDR3 totals 14 residues. Trimming shortened V by 4 bases and J by 4 bases, and 12 bases separated the two germline ends. This CDR3 reads CASSGGLGADTQYF. CDR3 DNA: TGCGCCAGCAGTGGTGGGCTCGGCGCAGATACGCAGTATTTT.

The rearrangement uses TRBV30 and TRBJ2-2; weak D call: TRBD2 (5 bases). The CDR3 length is 14 residues. The V gene's germline CDR1 is GTSNPN and CDR2 SVGIG (reference sequence). V was clipped by 2 bases and J by 4 bases, with 11 bases between them. CDR3 DNA sequence: TGTGCCTGGAGTTACGGGGTTCTCACCGGGGAGCTGTTTTTT. Encoded protein: CAWSYGVLTGELFF.

The rearrangement links TRBV28 to TRBJ1-3; D not certain. The CDR3 is 11 residues long. Germline V gene lookup returns CDR1 MDHEN and CDR2 SYDVKM. V was cut by 3 bases and J by 7 bases, with 4 bases left in between. The DNA for the CDR3 is TGTGCCAGCAGTTTTCTGAACACCATATATTTT. It translates to CASSFLNTIYF.

V and J are TRBV19 and TRBJ1-2, with 9 bases aligning to TRBD1. V lost 4 bases to trimming and J lost 3 bases; unmatched junction nucleotides: 3. CDR3 length equals 14 residues. Germline V gene lookup returns CDR1 LNHDA and CDR2 SQIVND (reference sequence). The CDR3 reads CASSTGQGHYGYTF. The CDR3 coding sequence is TGTGCCAGTAGTACCGGACAGGGGCACTATGGCTACACCTTC.

The rearrangement uses TRBV9 and TRBJ1-1; D is perhaps TRBD1 (5 bases). Trimming shortened V by 3 bases and J by 0 bases, and 12 bases separated the two germline ends. Germline assignment: CDR1 SGDLS and CDR2 YYNGEE. The CDR3 runs 15 residues. CDR3 amino acids: CASSDRQNMNTEAFF. As DNA, the CDR3 is TGTGCCAGCAGCGACCGACAGAATATGAACACTGAAGCTTTCTTT.